This T cell receptor (beta chain) was profiled in a study of T cell responses to AZD1222 COVID-19 vaccine. The protocol was immunoSEQ multiplex PCR, while the TCRdb copy is restricted to in-frame clones and leaves out a portion. The table lists under 140,000 clones, about four fifths of them singletons. The CDR3 is 17 residues long. Germline-derived CDR1 and CDR2 are SGHTA and FQGNSA. Trimming left V 7 bases short and J 2 bases short, with 21 bases between. The TCR sequence derives from an adult in good health. The sample in question was peripheral blood, obtained on day 0 of AZD1222 vaccination. The chain recombines TRBV7-2 with TRBJ1-3, with D unresolved. The CDR3 sequence: CASTRAGPRRAGNTIYF. CDR3 bases: TGTGCCAGCACCCGGGCAGGACCCCGGCGAGCTGGAAACACCATATATTTT.